Described below is a single T cell receptor (beta chain) sequence and its context. Authors' processing steps: By means of reference gene primer amplification, nucleated cell counts were estimated. The method was immunoSEQ multiplex PCR; TCRdb's version includes in-frame clones alone and lacks a portion of them. V and J calls and clone size come straight from that table; D and trimming were deduced from the DNA. The sample contains about 19,000 clones, approximately 83% of which appear only once. This sample stems from a study of blood T cell repertoires in COVID-19. Deletions cut 4 bases from V and 10 bases from J, with 15 bases between. Germline loops: CDR1 SGHRS, CDR2 YFSETQ. The CDR3 runs to 14 residues.

V gene TRBV5-1 combines with J gene TRBJ1-6; TRBD1 is a possible D gene (5 bases). The receptor was isolated from a human donor in a cohort sampled during active COVID-19. The material sequenced was peripheral blood. For the CDR3, the DNA is TGCGCCAGCAGCCTACTGGGTGGGGCCTCACCCCTCCACTTT. Translation gives CASSLLGGASPLHF.